This passage covers 5 T cell receptor beta chains from one sample sequenced in a study of blood T cell repertoires in COVID-19. The repertoire was sequenced with immunoSEQ multiplex PCR; TCRdb's copy has only in-frame clones and lacks some. Of roughly 64,000 clones detected, roughly 70% appear once; the ten largest clones hold about half. Sequenced sample: PBMCs or T cells enriched from blood (not recorded which). All receptors derive from a woman in her sixties or seventies who had been exposed to COVID-19.

The chain carries TRBV2 and TRBJ1-6; 10 nucleotides line up with TRBD1. Germline V CDR1 and CDR2: SNHLY, FYNNEI. The CDR3 totals 14 residues. Trimming cost V 8 bases and J 6 bases; bases outside gene matches: 4. CDR3 sequence reads: CASDGDRGNSPLHF. The CDR3 DNA sequence: TGTGCCAGCGATGGGGACAGGGGTAATTCACCCCTCCACTTT.

This clone came up once. The CDR3 region is CASSPMSGQRHIQYF. CDR3 DNA: TGTGCCAGCAGCCCCATGTCGGGACAGCGCCACATTCAGTACTTC. The chain employs TRBV7-3 and TRBJ2-4; 7 bases map to TRBD1. Per the germline V gene, CDR1 is SGHTA and CDR2 is FQGTGA. The CDR3 spans 15 residues. V trimming: 5 bases; J trimming: 8 bases; junction bases outside the gene matches: 12.

The CDR3 nucleotides are TGCGCCAGCAGTTTTGACGGTCGAGCGACTAATGAAAAACTGTTTTTT. It codes for CASSFDGRATNEKLFF. This chain links TRBV5-1 with TRBJ1-4, with D unclear. The length of the CDR3 is 16 residues. The germline V gene has CDR1 SGHRS and CDR2 YFSETQ. V shed 5 bases and J shed 2 bases, with 16 bases lying between them.

The chain joins TRBV9 to TRBJ1-1, with D unresolved. Trimming stripped 2 bases from V and 6 bases from J, with 14 bases between. Looked up from germline, CDR1 is SGDLS and CDR2 is YYNGEE. The CDR3 extends over 14 amino acids. The CDR3 region is CASSVQSRDSEAFF. CDR3 DNA: TGTGCCAGCAGCGTCCAGTCTCGGGATTCTGAAGCTTTCTTT.

This chain joins TRBV3-1 (or the pseudogene TRBV3-2) and TRBJ1-1; D gene uncertain. V dropped 5 bases and J dropped 2 bases, with 15 bases sitting between them. Germline V gene sequence: CDR1 LGHDT, CDR2 YNNKEL (reference sequence). CDR3 size: 15 residues. CDR3 loop: CASSVSRRGNTEAFF. CDR3 DNA sequence: TGTGCCAGCAGCGTAAGTCGACGGGGAAACACTGAAGCTTTCTTT.